What follows are 15 T cell receptor beta chains derived from one specimen sequenced in a study of blood T cell repertoires in COVID-19. Profiled with immunoSEQ multiplex PCR; TCRdb holds only in-frame clones, not every one. This repertoire shows about 35,000 clones, roughly 82% found once; its top ten account for approximately 40%. Sequencing was performed on peripheral blood. All receptors come from a man at least 80 years old with active or convalescent COVID-19.

The V call is TRBV7-6, the J call TRBJ1-1; D uncertain. Germline V CDR1 and CDR2: SGHVS, FNYEAQ. There are 17 residues in the CDR3. The V end was cut by 4 bases, the J end by 1 base, with 19 bases between. The CDR3 nucleotides are TGTGCCAGCAGCTCGCGGGTGGTGGGAATAACGAACACTGAAGCTTTCTTT. Protein: CASSSRVVGITNTEAFF.

The chain recombines TRBV7-8 with TRBJ2-5; 7 nucleotides match TRBD1. The CDR3 loop spans 16 amino acids. The germline V gene encodes CDR1 SGHVS and CDR2 FQNEAQ. With 5 bases clipped from V and 4 bases from J, the junction kept 13 bases outside the gene matches. The CDR3 bases are TGTGCCAGCAGCGGACAGGTTAGGGTCCCAACAGAGACCCAGTACTTC. Its translation: CASSGQVRVPTETQYF.

In its sample, this clone was seen a few times. This rearrangement joins TRBV28 to TRBJ2-2; tentatively, D is TRBD1 (5 bases). Germline-derived CDR1 and CDR2 are MDHEN and SYDVKM. V lost 2 bases to trimming and J lost 4 bases, with 11 bases between them. This CDR3 spans 15 amino acids. For the CDR3, the DNA is TGTGCCAGCAGTTTACTTTTAGGGGCCACCGGGGAGCTGTTTTTT. As protein: CASSLLLGATGELFF.

This chain links TRBV6-5 with TRBJ2-1, with 9 positions matching TRBD1. Trimming at V came to 4 bases and at J to 5 bases, leaving 6 bases not matched to a gene. The CDR3 totals 15 residues. Germline V gives CDR1 MNHEY, CDR2 SVGAGI. Here the CDR3 reads CASSSPRQGDNEQFF. The CDR3 DNA sequence: TGTGCCAGCAGTTCCCCTCGACAGGGGGACAATGAGCAGTTCTTC.

This chain connects TRBV11-3 to TRBJ1-1, with 10 bases aligning to TRBD1. Germline V gene data show CDR1 as SGHNT and CDR2 as YENEEA. This CDR3 is 14 amino acids long. V shed 5 bases, J shed 6 bases, and the junction held 6 bases outside the gene matches. CDR3 in amino acids: CASSPGTGVAEAFF. The CDR3 DNA is TGTGCCAGCAGCCCCGGGACAGGGGTCGCTGAAGCTTTCTTT.

With respect to this clone: The junction and the germline gene differ at one end; a read error may be behind it. The V call is TRBV20-1, the J call TRBJ2-1, with 8 bases lining up with TRBD2. Germline V gene data show CDR1 as DFQATT and CDR2 as SNEGSKA (reference sequence). This CDR3 comprises 13 residues. CDR3 residues: CSASIPGGSGRVF. The DNA of the CDR3 is TGCAGTGCTAGTATTCCCGGGGGCTCCGGGAGGGTCTTC.

The V call is TRBV3-1 (or the pseudogene TRBV3-2), the J call TRBJ2-7; possible D gene TRBD2, 5 bases. The CDR3 loop spans 14 amino acids. Trimming removed 0 bases at V and 6 bases at J, with 12 bases between. Germline CDR1 and CDR2: LGHDT and YNNKEL (reference sequence). As DNA, the CDR3 is TGTGCCAGCAGCCAAGAATTGGTGGGAGTCGAGCAGTACTTC. Translation gives CASSQELVGVEQYF.

V is TRBV5-1 and J is TRBJ2-2, with a weak D call TRBD1 (6 bases). CDR1 and CDR2 from the germline V gene are SGHRS and YFSETQ. V lost 0 bases and J 5 bases, leaving 11 bases between the germline ends. The CDR3 is made up of 15 amino acids. CDR3 DNA: TGCGCCAGCAGCTTGGGACCGACAGGTACCGGGGAGCTGTTTTTT. It specifies CASSLGPTGTGELFF. The variable domain in full, completed from reference TRBV5-1 and TRBJ2-2, reads KAGVTQTPRYLIKTRGQQVTLSCSPISGHRSVSWYQQTPGQGLQFLFEYFSETQRNKGNFPGRFSGRQFSNSRSEMNVSTLELGDSALYLCASSLGPTGTGELFFGEGSRLTVL.

This clone was counted a few times. The chain links TRBV7-9 to TRBJ2-1, with 7 nucleotides matching TRBD2. This CDR3 comprises 17 residues. V lost 5 bases and J lost 0; bases outside the gene matches: 10. CDR1 is SEHNR, CDR2 FQNEAQ, per germline (reference sequence). CDR3 amino acids: CASSLPLAAHSYNEQFF. The CDR3 DNA follows: TGTGCCAGCAGCCTTCCCCTAGCGGCTCACTCCTACAATGAGCAGTTCTTC. The variable domain in full, with the rest retrieved from reference TRBV7-9 and TRBJ2-1, is DTGVSQNPRHKITKRGQNVTFRCDPISEHNRLYWYRQTLGQGPEFLTYFQNEAQLEKSRLLSDRFSAERPKGSFSTLEIQRTEQGDSAMYLCASSLPLAAHSYNEQFFGPGTRLTVL.

The chain employs TRBV10-1 and TRBJ2-7; TRBD2 matches 7 bases. From germline, CDR1 is WNHNN and CDR2 SYGVQD (reference sequence). The trim removed 8 bases at V and 2 bases at J, leaving 6 bases unmatched. The CDR3 runs to 13 residues. CDR3 nucleotide sequence: TGCGCCAGCGGGGAGCGGGGAACCTACGAGCAGTACTTC. Translation: CASGERGTYEQYF.

The table lists this clone with a count of one. The chain couples TRBV10-3 to TRBJ2-5; D uncertain. The CDR3 has 12 residues. The V end was cut by 6 bases, the J end by 1 base, with 6 bases between. Germline V gives CDR1 ENHRY, CDR2 SYGVKD. For the CDR3, the DNA is TGTGCCATCAGCCCTACCCAAGAGACCCAGTACTTC. Its protein product is CAISPTQETQYF.

The chain has TRBV19 and TRBJ2-7; a weak D match, TRBD2 (6 bases). CDR1 LNHDA and CDR2 SQIVND come from the germline V gene (reference sequence). The CDR3 covers 15 residues. Trimming took off 6 bases at V and 3 bases at J, with 18 bases between the two ends. CDR3 sequence: CASSPGLKDYYEQYF. CDR3 DNA sequence: TGTGCCAGTAGCCCGGGACTCAAGGACTACTACGAGCAGTACTTC.

The chain couples TRBV5-1 to TRBJ1-2; 10 bases agree with TRBD1. V dropped 4 bases and J dropped 3; count of bases not matched to a gene: 6. Germline-derived CDR1 and CDR2 are SGHRS and YFSETQ. This CDR3 contains 15 residues. This CDR3 reads CASSRGQGVDYGYTF. The CDR3 nucleotides read TGCGCCAGCAGCCGCGGACAGGGGGTAGACTATGGCTACACCTTC.

This chain uses TRBV18 with TRBJ2-1; 10 positions agree with TRBD2. Germline V lookup: CDR1 KGHSH, CDR2 LQKENI. The CDR3 has 17 residues. V was pared by 3 bases and J by 0 bases, with 5 bases of the junction left unmatched. The CDR3 DNA is TGTGCCAGCTCACCCACTAGCGGGACTAGCTCCTACAATGAGCAGTTCTTC. Protein: CASSPTSGTSSYNEQFF.

The chain couples TRBV19 to TRBJ2-3, with a possible D match to TRBD2 (6 bases). In germline, CDR1 is LNHDA, CDR2 SQIVND (reference sequence). V was cut by 7 bases and J by 1 base, with 15 bases left in between. This CDR3 comprises 15 residues. CDR3 sequence: CASNGGTRGTDTQYF. Written as DNA, the CDR3 is TGTGCCAGTAACGGCGGGACCCGTGGCACAGATACGCAGTATTTT. The variable domain in full, completed from reference TRBV19 and TRBJ2-3, reads DGGITQSPKYLFRKEGQNVTLSCEQNLNHDAMYWYRQDPGQGLRLIYYSQIVNDFQKGDIAEGYSVSREKKESFPLTVTSAQKNPTAFYLCASNGGTRGTDTQYFGPGTRLTVL.